What follows describes a single TCR beta chain. The sample comes from a study of blood T cell repertoires in COVID-19. Germline-derived CDR1 and CDR2 are LGHDT and YNNKEL (reference sequence). The CDR3 covers 16 residues. J gave up 5 bases and V 0 bases, and 9 bases lay outside the gene matches. Libraries were prepared by immunoSEQ multiplex PCR; TCRdb keeps only in-frame clonotypes and omits some of them. The sample includes some 300,000 clones, roughly 87% of them seen just once. Sample: peripheral blood. The chain is built from TRBV3-1 (or the pseudogene TRBV3-2) and TRBJ2-5; 7 nucleotides match TRBD1. The sequence derives from a man in his late teens or twenties with active or convalescent COVID-19. As DNA, the CDR3 is TGTGCCAGCAGCCAAGACCGGGGACAGTCCTGGGAGACCCAGTACTTC. Encoded protein: CASSQDRGQSWETQYF.